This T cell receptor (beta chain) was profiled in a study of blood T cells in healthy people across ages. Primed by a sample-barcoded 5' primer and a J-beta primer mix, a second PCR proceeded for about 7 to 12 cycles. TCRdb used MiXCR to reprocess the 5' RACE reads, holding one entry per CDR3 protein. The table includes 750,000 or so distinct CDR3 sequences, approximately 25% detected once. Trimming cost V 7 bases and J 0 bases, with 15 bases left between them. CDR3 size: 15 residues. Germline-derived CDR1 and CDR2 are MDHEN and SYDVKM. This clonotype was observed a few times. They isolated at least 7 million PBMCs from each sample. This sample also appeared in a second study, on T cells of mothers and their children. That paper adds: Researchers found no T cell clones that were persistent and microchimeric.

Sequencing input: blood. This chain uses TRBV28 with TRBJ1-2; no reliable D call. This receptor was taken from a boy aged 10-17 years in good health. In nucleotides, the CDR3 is TGTGCCAGCACCCTGGCTCCAGGAGCTAACTATGGCTACACCTTC. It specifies CASTLAPGANYGYTF.